The sequence of this TCR beta chain was determined in a study of blood T cell repertoires in COVID-19. About the research overall: From the United States, Italy and Spain came samples of acute and convalescent COVID-19. PBMCs, B-cell-depleted T cells, or T cells were the source of the cDNA or gDNA that made up the material.

As handled by the study authors: Amplified reference gene primers provided the basis for estimating nucleated cell counts. Sequencing was performed with immunoSEQ multiplex PCR; in TCRdb, only in-frame clones are kept and a portion is missing. Clonal size and the V and J genes are those of that table, whereas D and trimming came from the DNA. The sample records some 150,000 clones, 87% being singletons. This clone was detected many times. The V and J ends lost 6 bases and 2 bases respectively, with 7 bases between them. This CDR3 comprises 12 residues. Per the germline V gene, CDR1 is ENHRY and CDR2 is SYGVKD.

V usage is TRBV10-3 and J usage is TRBJ1-2; possible D gene TRBD1, 5 bases. Sequenced material: peripheral blood. This receptor was identified in a woman aged 50 to 60 with active or convalescent COVID-19. In DNA, the CDR3 is TGTGCCATCAGCGACAGCAACTATGGCTACACCTTC. Its protein is CAISDSNYGYTF.